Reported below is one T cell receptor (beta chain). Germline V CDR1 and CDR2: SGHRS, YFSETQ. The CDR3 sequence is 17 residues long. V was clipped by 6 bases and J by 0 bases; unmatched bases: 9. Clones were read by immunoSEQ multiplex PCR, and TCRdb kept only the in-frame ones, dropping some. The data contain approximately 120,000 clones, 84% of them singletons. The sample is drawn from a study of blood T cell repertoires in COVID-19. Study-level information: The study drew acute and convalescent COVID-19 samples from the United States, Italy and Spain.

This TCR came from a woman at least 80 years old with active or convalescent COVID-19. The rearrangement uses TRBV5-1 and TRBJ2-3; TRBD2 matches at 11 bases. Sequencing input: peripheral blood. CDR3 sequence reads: CASKLLLAGASTDTQYF. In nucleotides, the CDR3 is TGCGCCAGCAAACTCTTACTAGCGGGAGCCAGCACAGATACGCAGTATTTT.